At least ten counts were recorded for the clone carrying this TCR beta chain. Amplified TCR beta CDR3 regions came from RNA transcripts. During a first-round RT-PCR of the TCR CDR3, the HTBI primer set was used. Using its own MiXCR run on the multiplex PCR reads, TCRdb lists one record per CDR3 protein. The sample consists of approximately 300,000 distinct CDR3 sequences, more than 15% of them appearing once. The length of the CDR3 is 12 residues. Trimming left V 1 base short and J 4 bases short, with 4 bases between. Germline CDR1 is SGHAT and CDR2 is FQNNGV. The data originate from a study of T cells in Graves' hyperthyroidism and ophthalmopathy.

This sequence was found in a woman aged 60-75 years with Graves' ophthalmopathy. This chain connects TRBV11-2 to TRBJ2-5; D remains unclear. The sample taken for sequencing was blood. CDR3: CASSLGRETQYF. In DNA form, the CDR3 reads TGTGCCAGCAGCTTAGGTCGAGAGACCCAGTACTTC.